The clone carrying this T cell receptor beta chain showed up many times. Its antigen remains unknown. The making of cDNA relied on 5'RACE with 10-nucleotide random UMIs. From the 5' RACE reads, TCRdb called clonotypes with MiXCR, one entry per CDR3 protein. This sample has 45,000 or so distinct CDR3 sequences, with approximately 3% found just once. This sample was included in a study of neurological immune-mediated disorders. Broader study findings: For the multiple sclerosis repertoire cluster, an association with any clinical or MRI feature was absent. Phylogenetic grouping put 18 of 34 multiple sclerosis patients' repertoires into one related-CDR3 cluster, a possible signature.

Germline CDR1 reads MNHEY; CDR2 reads SMNVEV (reference sequence). Losses at the gene ends were 4 bases for V and 1 base for J; bases not matched to a gene: 9. The length of the CDR3 is 16 residues. The chain couples TRBV27 to TRBJ1-2, with 7 positions matching TRBD1. Sequenced material: PBMCs. The clonotype was recovered from a woman between 45 and 60 years old with multiple sclerosis. CDR3 region: CASSSLAGGSNYGYTF. CDR3 bases: TGTGCCAGCAGTTCACTAGCAGGGGGGAGTAACTATGGCTACACCTTC.